Presented here are 29 T cell receptor beta chains from one specimen sequenced in a study of blood T cell repertoires in COVID-19. Repertoires were generated with immunoSEQ multiplex PCR, while TCRdb's copy carries only in-frame clones and drops some. The sample consists of almost 35,000 clones, roughly three quarters of them appearing once. Sequenced material: peripheral blood. These receptor sequences come from an older man with acute or convalescent COVID-19.

Written as DNA, the CDR3 is TGTGCCAGCAGCCAAGATCAAAACAGGGGGCGATCAGGCTACACCTTC. Amino acids: CASSQDQNRGRSGYTF. V and J are TRBV3-1 (or the pseudogene TRBV3-2) and TRBJ1-2; TRBD1 agrees at 9 bases. Germline V lookup: CDR1 LGHDT, CDR2 YNNKEL (reference sequence). CDR3 length equals 16 residues. V dropped 0 bases and J dropped 8; count of bases not matched to a gene: 10.

The genes are TRBV19 and TRBJ1-2; D may be TRBD1 (5 bases). This CDR3 has 13 amino acids. Germline CDR1 LNHDA, CDR2 SQIVND (reference sequence). Deletions cut 3 bases from V and 5 bases from J, with 10 bases between. CDR3 region: CASSIWQGYGYTF. The CDR3 DNA follows: TGTGCCAGTAGTATTTGGCAGGGTTATGGCTACACCTTC.

This clone was seen a single time. CDR3 in DNA: TGTGCCAGCAGCTTAGTAGGGACTACTTTTTACAATGAGCAGTTCTTC. Encoded protein: CASSLVGTTFYNEQFF. The rearrangement uses TRBV7-3 and TRBJ2-1; the match to TRBD2 covers 7 bases. V lost 2 bases and J lost 4; bases outside the gene matches: 8. The germline CDR1 and CDR2 sequences are SGHTA and FQGTGA. The CDR3 runs 16 residues.

This clone turned up a few times. The rearrangement joins TRBV7-8 to TRBJ2-7, with a tentative D call TRBD2 (5 bases). CDR1 is SGHVS and CDR2 is FQNEAQ in the germline V gene. The CDR3 is 15 residues long. V lost 7 bases and J lost 3, with 19 bases in between. Written as DNA, the CDR3 is TGTGCCAGCACCCCCAACGTACTCCGGGGCTACGAGCAGTACTTC. Amino acid sequence: CASTPNVLRGYEQYF.

The V and J genes are TRBV6-1 and TRBJ1-4; no clear D. The CDR3 spans 12 residues. Trimming pared 3 bases from V and 13 bases from J, leaving 12 bases between. Germline loops: CDR1 MNHNS, CDR2 SASEGT. CDR3: CASSERERGLFF. The CDR3 bases are TGTGCCAGCAGTGAGCGGGAACGTGGACTGTTTTTT.

The chain combines TRBV4-2 with TRBJ2-3, with a possible D match to TRBD2 (6 bases). Germline V CDR1 and CDR2: LGHNA, YNFKEQ. The CDR3 is 15 amino acids. V was trimmed by 0 bases and J by 5 bases, leaving 12 bases between them. The CDR3 nucleotides read TGTGCCAGCAGCCAAGAGGCGGGGCAGGGAGATACGCAGTATTTT. Protein: CASSQEAGQGDTQYF.

The rearrangement links TRBV23-1 to TRBJ1-2, with 7 bases identical to TRBD1. TRBV23-1 is marked as an open reading frame, function uncertain. CDR3 length: 16 residues. J was trimmed by 7 bases and V by 8 bases; bases with no gene match: 19. The DNA for the CDR3 is TGCGCCAGCCTGAAAACCATGGGACAGCCTGAGGGTGGCTACACCTTC. Its translation: CASLKTMGQPEGGYTF.

The genes are TRBV5-4 and TRBJ1-6, with 10 nucleotides matching TRBD1. With V trimmed by 4 bases and J by 6 bases, 7 bases remained unmatched. This CDR3 has 16 amino acids. CDR1 is SGHNT and CDR2 is YYREEE in the germline V gene (reference sequence). CDR3 loop: CASSRDRGLSNSPLHF. CDR3 DNA sequence: TGTGCCAGCAGCCGAGACAGGGGGCTGAGTAATTCACCCCTCCACTTT.

The genes are TRBV6-5 and TRBJ2-7; TRBD1 might be the D (6 bases). The CDR3 extends over 13 amino acids. Trimming removed 6 bases from V and 3 bases from J, with 12 bases in between. Germline V gene lookup returns CDR1 MNHEY and CDR2 SVGAGI. Here the CDR3 reads CASSVGHLYEQYF. As DNA, the CDR3 is TGTGCCAGCAGCGTGGGACACCTCTACGAGCAGTACTTC.

This chain connects TRBV6-1 to TRBJ1-4, with D possibly TRBD1 on 6 matching bases. Trimming cost V 4 bases and J 7 bases, with 19 bases left between them. This CDR3 spans 16 amino acids. Germline loops: CDR1 MNHNS, CDR2 SASEGT. CDR3 sequence: CASSVRHQGNGEKLFF. CDR3 DNA: TGTGCCAGCAGTGTCCGTCACCAGGGGAATGGTGAAAAACTGTTTTTT.

This clone was seen only a few times. The chain carries TRBV28 and TRBJ2-7; 8 bases agree with TRBD1. V lost 5 bases, J lost 9 bases, and 6 bases stayed unmatched. This CDR3 comprises 12 residues. CDR1 MDHEN and CDR2 SYDVKM come from the germline V gene. CDR3 sequence (DNA): TGTGCCAGCAGTCCGACCAGGGGGCGGCAGTACTTC. Translated, it gives CASSPTRGRQYF.

This chain joins TRBV6-5 and TRBJ2-7; possibly TRBD2 for D (6 bases). Looked up from germline, CDR1 is MNHEY and CDR2 is SVGAGI. The CDR3 is 15 amino acids. Between the trimmed V and J ends, which lost 5 bases and 3 bases, there was a span of 17 bases. CDR3 sequence (DNA): TGTGCCAGCAGTCCTGCTAGCGTAAATGGCTACGAGCAGTACTTC. It yields the protein CASSPASVNGYEQYF.

This chain uses TRBV4-2 with TRBJ2-1, with D possibly matching TRBD2 (6 bases). Germline V CDR1 and CDR2: LGHNA, YNFKEQ. CDR3 size: 16 residues. Trimming pared 5 bases from V and 3 bases from J, leaving 17 bases between. CDR3 residues: CASSTHPGSLYNEQFF. CDR3 sequence (DNA): TGTGCCAGCAGCACACATCCCGGGAGCCTCTACAATGAGCAGTTCTTC.

The J gene is TRBJ2-3, the V gene TRBV9; weak D call: TRBD2 (6 bases). Trimming cost V 3 bases and J 4 bases, with 24 bases left between them. The CDR3 is 18 amino acids. Germline lookup yields CDR1 SGDLS and CDR2 YYNGEE. As DNA, the CDR3 is TGTGCCAGCAGCGGAGGACCAGGCGCTAGCGTTGTGTCAGATACGCAGTATTTT. It translates to CASSGGPGASVVSDTQYF.

The chain carries TRBV7-3 and TRBJ2-3; TRBD2 matches 8 bases. V gave up 5 bases and J gave up 3 bases; unmatched junction bases: 10. The CDR3 spans 16 residues. The germline V gene has CDR1 SGHTA and CDR2 FQGTGA. As DNA, the CDR3 is TGTGCCAGCAGCACCTCGACTAGCGCGGGGACAGATACGCAGTATTTT. Protein product: CASSTSTSAGTDTQYF.

The rearrangement joins TRBV27 to TRBJ2-2; 12 nucleotides line up with TRBD1. There are 20 residues in the CDR3. Looked up from germline, CDR1 is MNHEY and CDR2 is SMNVEV (reference sequence). J lost 5 bases, V lost 5 bases, and 18 bases had no gene match. This CDR3 is CASSAGHLAGTGGVTGELFF. For the CDR3, the DNA is TGTGCCAGCAGTGCGGGCCACCTCGCTGGGACAGGGGGCGTTACCGGGGAGCTGTTTTTT.

This clone was observed once. The genes are TRBV20-1 and TRBJ1-1; 9 nucleotides agree with TRBD1. Germline CDR1 DFQATT, CDR2 SNEGSKA (reference sequence). The length of the CDR3 is 15 residues. Trimming at V came to 3 bases and at J to 4 bases, leaving 9 bases not matched to a gene. The CDR3 DNA reads TGCAGTGCTAGTTCCCCGACAGGGGGATTCACTGAAGCTTTCTTT. It codes for CSASSPTGGFTEAFF.

This chain joins TRBV7-3 and TRBJ2-7; 8 bases are shared with TRBD1. This CDR3 region has 15 residues. CDR1 is SGHTA and CDR2 is FQGTGA in the germline V gene. J was trimmed by 2 bases and V by 0 bases; bases with no gene match: 3. CDR3 protein: CASSLTGQGAYEQYF. DNA of the CDR3: TGTGCCAGCAGCTTAACAGGACAGGGAGCCTACGAGCAGTACTTC.

The chain links TRBV5-6 to TRBJ2-7; the D gene is possibly TRBD1 (6 bases). Looked up from germline, CDR1 is SGHDT and CDR2 is YYEEEE. This CDR3 has 16 amino acids. V lost 0 bases, J lost 5 bases, and 18 bases lay in between. DNA of the CDR3: TGTGCCAGCAGCTTGGATATAGGACAGATAATTCACGAGCAGTACTTC. This codes for CASSLDIGQIIHEQYF.

The gene calls are TRBV9 and TRBJ1-6, with 9 bases identical to TRBD1. The V gene end was trimmed by 3 bases and the J gene end by 9 bases; junction bases not matched to a gene: 7. Germline V gene data show CDR1 as SGDLS and CDR2 as YYNGEE. This CDR3 region has 15 residues. CDR3 in amino acids: CASSDRGQGGSPLHF. The CDR3 region has the DNA TGTGCCAGCAGCGATAGGGGACAGGGTGGTTCACCCCTCCACTTT.

The chain employs TRBV10-2 and TRBJ2-5, with 9 bases aligning to TRBD2. Germline CDR1 WSHSY, CDR2 SAAADI. The CDR3 is 14 amino acids. With 5 bases clipped from V and 4 bases from J, the junction kept 5 bases outside the gene matches. DNA of the CDR3: TGCGCCAGCAGTTTAGCGGGAGTCGTAGAGACCCAGTACTTC. Amino acid sequence: CASSLAGVVETQYF.

The V call is TRBV2, the J call TRBJ2-5, with 8 nucleotides matching TRBD1. Germline V gene sequence: CDR1 SNHLY, CDR2 FYNNEI. The CDR3 contains 16 residues. J was trimmed by 5 bases and V by 6 bases; bases with no gene match: 14. The DNA of the CDR3 is TGTGCCAGCAGGCAGGACAGGGCTATGGAAAGGGAGACCCAGTACTTC. Translated: CASRQDRAMERETQYF.

This clone occurred a few times. The chain has TRBV2 and TRBJ1-4, with 7 nucleotides matching TRBD1. This CDR3 has 15 residues. J gave up 0 bases and V 7 bases, and 5 bases lay outside the gene matches. Germline CDR1 reads SNHLY; CDR2 reads FYNNEI. The CDR3 DNA is TGTGCCAGCAAAAGGGGGCTACCAACTAATGAAAAACTGTTTTTT. This gives the protein CASKRGLPTNEKLFF.

This clone showed up just once. This rearrangement joins TRBV11-2 to TRBJ2-3; 9 bases are shared with TRBD2. This CDR3 is built from 14 residues. Germline V gives CDR1 SGHAT, CDR2 FQNNGV. J was trimmed by 3 bases and V by 6 bases; bases with no gene match: 4. CDR3 sequence: CASRRGLATDTQYF. CDR3 nucleotide sequence: TGTGCCAGCAGACGGGGACTAGCAACAGATACGCAGTATTTT.

The chain is built from TRBV5-4 and TRBJ1-4; possible D gene TRBD1, 6 bases. The CDR3 is 13 amino acids. V was clipped by 3 bases and J by 5 bases, with 8 bases between them. The V gene's germline CDR1 is SGHNT and CDR2 YYREEE (reference sequence). The CDR3 bases are TGTGCCAGCAGCTCAACAGGGAATGAAAAACTGTTTTTT. This sequence encodes CASSSTGNEKLFF.

This chain joins TRBV5-1 and TRBJ1-5, with D possibly being TRBD1 (6 bases). Germline lookup yields CDR1 SGHRS and CDR2 YFSETQ. V was trimmed by 3 bases and J by 2 bases, leaving 12 bases between them. This CDR3 spans 15 amino acids. In nucleotides, the CDR3 is TGCGCCAGCAGCTCCACAGGGATGGGCAATCAGCCCCAGCATTTT. Translated, it gives CASSSTGMGNQPQHF. The whole variable domain, remainder taken from reference TRBV5-1 and TRBJ1-5, is KAGVTQTPRYLIKTRGQQVTLSCSPISGHRSVSWYQQTPGQGLQFLFEYFSETQRNKGNFPGRFSGRQFSNSRSEMNVSTLELGDSALYLCASSSTGMGNQPQHFGDGTRLSIL.

The genes are TRBV5-1 and TRBJ2-5, with D tentatively TRBD1 (6 bases). V was trimmed by 4 bases and J by 1 base, leaving 11 bases between them. Germline assignment: CDR1 SGHRS and CDR2 YFSETQ. The CDR3 length is 14 residues. The CDR3 DNA reads TGCGCCAGCAGCCTAACAGGGTCCCAAGAGACCCAGTACTTC. Its translation is CASSLTGSQETQYF.

The chain couples TRBV9 to TRBJ2-7, with 8 bases matching TRBD1. Per germline, CDR1 SGDLS and CDR2 YYNGEE. Losses at the gene ends were 0 bases for V and 7 bases for J; bases not matched to a gene: 9. The CDR3 consists of 15 residues. CDR3 loop: CASSVGWQGAREQYF. The CDR3 nucleotides read TGTGCCAGCAGCGTAGGCTGGCAGGGGGCGCGAGAGCAGTACTTC. Full variable domain (missing parts from reference TRBV9 and TRBJ2-7): DSGVTQTPKHLITATGQRVTLRCSPRSGDLSVYWYQQSLDQGLQFLIQYYNGEERAKGNILERFSAQQFPDLHSELNLSSLELGDSALYFCASSVGWQGAREQYFGPGTRLTVT.

J is TRBJ2-1 and V is TRBV4-1; TRBD2 matches 11 bases. There are 17 residues in the CDR3. Trimming at V came to 4 bases and at J to 7 bases, leaving 12 bases not matched to a gene. Germline V lookup: CDR1 MGHRA, CDR2 YSYEKL. The CDR3 region is CASSRTRAPSGGNEQFF. CDR3 sequence (DNA): TGCGCCAGCAGCCGAACCAGGGCCCCTAGCGGGGGGAATGAGCAGTTCTTC.